The 26 T cell receptor beta chains below all came from one sample that was sequenced in a study of blood T cell repertoires in COVID-19. Here immunoSEQ multiplex PCR was the method, and the copy in TCRdb shows in-frame clones only, minus some. Found here are approximately 200,000 clones, 85% to 90% of them singletons; the top ten hold roughly 4.2%. Source material: peripheral blood. Every receptor here comes from a man aged 50 to 60 with acute or convalescent COVID-19.

The V call is TRBV5-6, the J call TRBJ1-2; 7 bases match TRBD1. V trimming: 0 bases; J trimming: 6 bases; junction bases outside the gene matches: 5. The V gene's germline CDR1 is SGHDT and CDR2 YYEEEE. The CDR3 is made up of 14 amino acids. DNA of the CDR3: TGTGCCAGCAGCTTGGTTTTGACAGGGAATGGCTACACCTTC. The encoded protein is CASSLVLTGNGYTF.

This chain's CDR3 is CASSEWGLAYEQYF. The CDR3 nucleotides are TGTGCCAGCAGCGAGTGGGGGCTCGCCTACGAGCAGTACTTC. The genes are TRBV7-2 and TRBJ2-7, with D possibly TRBD1 on 6 matching bases. Trimming cost V 5 bases and J 2 bases, with 13 bases left between them. The CDR3 runs 14 residues. Per germline, CDR1 SGHTA and CDR2 FQGNSA.

This sequence joins TRBV6-1 and TRBJ2-3; TRBD1 might be the D (5 bases). From germline, CDR1 is MNHNS and CDR2 SASEGT. With 3 bases removed from V and 1 base from J, the gap between germline ends came to 14 bases. The CDR3 contains 16 residues. This chain's CDR3 is CASSDVSREGTDTQYF. The DNA for the CDR3 is TGTGCCAGCAGTGACGTTAGCAGGGAAGGCACAGATACGCAGTATTTT.

The chain joins TRBV15 to TRBJ1-5, with TRBD1 matching over 7 bases. The V gene end was trimmed by 0 bases and the J gene end by 6 bases; junction bases not matched to a gene: 5. CDR3 length: 15 amino acids. Germline lookup yields CDR1 LNHNV and CDR2 YYDKDF (reference sequence). CDR3 sequence: CATSRDPGQSQPQHF. The CDR3 nucleotides are TGTGCCACCAGCAGAGATCCGGGACAGTCTCAGCCCCAGCATTTT.

This rearrangement joins TRBV6-5 to TRBJ1-6; D is uncertain. Looked up from germline, CDR1 is MNHEY and CDR2 is SVGAGI. V lost 7 bases, J lost 0 bases, and 10 bases lay in between. The CDR3 is made up of 15 amino acids. CDR3 in amino acids: CASNLHSSYNSPLHF. The DNA for the CDR3 is TGTGCCAGCAACCTCCATAGCTCCTATAATTCACCCCTCCACTTT.

This chain uses TRBV5-1 with TRBJ1-4; a weak D match, TRBD1 (5 bases). The length of the CDR3 is 14 residues. Germline V gene data show CDR1 as SGHRS and CDR2 as YFSETQ. Trimming removed 0 bases from V and 7 bases from J, with 10 bases in between. For the CDR3, the DNA is TGCGCCAGCAGCTTGGGTAGGGGCGGTGAAAAACTGTTTTTT. Protein product: CASSLGRGGEKLFF.

The rearrangement uses TRBV6-4 and TRBJ1-2; D may be TRBD1 (6 bases). Trimming pared 5 bases from V and 3 bases from J, leaving 13 bases between. Germline assignment: CDR1 MRHNA and CDR2 SNTAGT. The CDR3 is made up of 14 amino acids. CDR3 protein: CASSYTSGDYGYTF. The DNA of the CDR3 is TGTGCCAGCAGTTATACTTCAGGGGACTATGGCTACACCTTC.

This clone was picked up a small number of times. The rearrangement uses TRBV7-9 and TRBJ2-3; 8 positions match TRBD1. The length of the CDR3 is 18 residues. V shed 5 bases and J 0 bases; nucleotides not matched to a gene: 13. Germline V gene sequence: CDR1 SEHNR, CDR2 FQNEAQ (reference sequence). CDR3 in amino acids: CASSPGGRGEASTDTQYF. The CDR3 nucleotides read TGTGCCAGCAGCCCAGGGGGCAGAGGAGAAGCTAGCACAGATACGCAGTATTTT.

The chain uses TRBV12-5 and TRBJ1-3; unclear D gene. This CDR3 has 16 residues. V lost 4 bases and J 0 bases, leaving 13 bases between the germline ends. Germline V gene data show CDR1 as LGHNT and CDR2 as FRNRAP. CDR3 DNA sequence: TGTGCTAGTGGTTCGGCTGGACTCTACTCTGGAAACACCATATATTTT. Translating it yields CASGSAGLYSGNTIYF.

This clone occurred a few times. The chain has TRBV4-1 and TRBJ2-3; 7 positions match TRBD2. CDR1 is MGHRA and CDR2 is YSYEKL in the germline V gene. Trimming took 0 bases from V and 0 from J; bases not matched to a gene: 6. The CDR3 has 17 residues. CDR3 residues: CASSQDASGVSTDTQYF. The CDR3 coding sequence is TGCGCCAGCAGCCAAGATGCAAGCGGGGTGAGCACAGATACGCAGTATTTT.

The chain carries TRBV6-5 and TRBJ1-2; no definite D call. This CDR3 has 15 residues. The germline gives CDR1 MNHEY, CDR2 SVGAGI. The V and J ends lost 7 bases and 0 bases respectively, with 15 bases between them. The CDR3 loop is CASTPTATANYGYTF. The CDR3 DNA is TGTGCCAGCACCCCAACAGCCACCGCTAACTATGGCTACACCTTC.

This chain uses TRBV12-3 or TRBV12-4 with TRBJ1-1, with a tentative D call TRBD1 (5 bases). This CDR3 has 13 residues. Trimming took 4 bases from V and 8 from J, leaving 14 bases between them. The CDR3, as DNA: TGTGCCAGCAGTTCCAGAGGGACTTTCGAAGCTTTCTTT. Protein: CASSSRGTFEAFF.

CDR3 bases: TGCGCCAGCAGCTTGGAAGGGACAGGGGGCCAGCCCCAGCATTTT. This encodes CASSLEGTGGQPQHF. The genes are TRBV5-1 and TRBJ1-5, with 12 bases matching TRBD1. Germline CDR1 is SGHRS and CDR2 is YFSETQ. The CDR3 runs to 15 residues. V lost 0 bases to trimming and J lost 7 bases; unmatched junction nucleotides: 2.

The V and J genes are TRBV5-6 and TRBJ2-7; the D gene is possibly TRBD1 (6 bases). V was shortened by 4 bases and J by 4 bases, with 24 bases between the two germline ends. This CDR3 comprises 17 residues. The germline CDR1 and CDR2 sequences are SGHDT and YYEEEE. The CDR3 loop reads CASSVPEREDSRYEQYF. The CDR3 DNA reads TGTGCCAGCAGCGTGCCGGAAAGAGAGGACAGCAGATACGAGCAGTACTTC.

This chain links TRBV7-8 with TRBJ1-3, with D unresolved. V dropped 2 bases and J dropped 0 bases, with 11 bases sitting between them. The CDR3 extends over 16 amino acids. Per germline, CDR1 SGHVS and CDR2 FQNEAQ. Here the CDR3 reads CASSLQTGFSGNTIYF. DNA for the CDR3: TGTGCCAGCAGCTTACAGACGGGGTTCTCTGGAAACACCATATATTTT.

J is TRBJ1-1 and V is TRBV10-2; tentative D call: TRBD1 (5 bases). The germline V gene has CDR1 WSHSY and CDR2 SAAADI. This CDR3 region has 13 residues. The ends were cut back, 4 bases at V and 6 bases at J, with 12 bases in the middle. CDR3 protein: CASSAMDTSEAFF. CDR3 nucleotide sequence: TGCGCCAGCAGTGCCATGGACACATCTGAAGCTTTCTTT.

The chain links TRBV5-6 to TRBJ2-1; possibly TRBD2 for D (7 bases). This CDR3 is built from 16 residues. V dropped 4 bases and J dropped 4 bases, with 18 bases sitting between them. The germline CDR1 and CDR2 sequences are SGHDT and YYEEEE. This chain's CDR3 is CASSPRTVGLYNEQFF. The CDR3 nucleotides read TGTGCCAGCAGCCCCCGGACAGTGGGACTATACAATGAGCAGTTCTTC.

This clone was seen a single time. V usage is TRBV27 and J usage is TRBJ1-5; 8 bases line up with TRBD1. This CDR3 spans 14 amino acids. Germline lookup yields CDR1 MNHEY and CDR2 SMNVEV (reference sequence). The J segment lost 5 bases and the V segment lost 6 bases, leaving 6 bases of the junction unmatched. The CDR3 sequence is CASSPYRGYQPQHF. CDR3 coding DNA: TGTGCCAGCAGCCCATACAGGGGGTATCAGCCCCAGCATTTT.

This clone showed up just once. The J gene is TRBJ1-2, the V gene TRBV11-2; possibly TRBD1 for D (5 bases). Germline V gene data show CDR1 as SGHAT and CDR2 as FQNNGV. The CDR3 spans 15 residues. The V end lost 3 bases, the J end lost 4 bases, and 15 bases lay between the germline ends. The CDR3 DNA follows: TGTGCCAGCAGCTTCCCGACAGTTCCTTTCTATGGCTACACCTTC. It encodes CASSFPTVPFYGYTF.

CDR3 sequence (DNA): TGTGCCAGCAGCTTCCCTCAATGGGACATTTGGTCTGGGGCCAACGTCCTGACTTTC. It codes for CASSFPQWDIWSGANVLTF. V and J are TRBV5-6 and TRBJ2-6; a possible D gene is TRBD1 (6 bases). The CDR3 covers 19 residues. CDR1 and CDR2 (germline): SGHDT, YYEEEE. The V end was cut by 2 bases, the J end by 1 base, with 19 bases between.

This chain links TRBV27 with TRBJ1-5; 8 positions match TRBD1. CDR3 size: 16 residues. V gave up 4 bases and J gave up 1 base; unmatched junction bases: 6. Germline CDR1 is MNHEY and CDR2 is SMNVEV (reference sequence). CDR3 amino acids: CASSWTGRGSNQPQHF. In nucleotides, the CDR3 is TGTGCCAGCAGTTGGACAGGGCGGGGGAGCAATCAGCCCCAGCATTTT.

The chain employs TRBV2 and TRBJ1-1; D is possibly TRBD1 (5 bases). This CDR3 is built from 13 residues. With 7 bases removed from V and 1 base from J, the gap between germline ends came to 10 bases. The germline gives CDR1 SNHLY, CDR2 FYNNEI. The CDR3 spells CASNIQGNTEAFF. CDR3 nucleotides: TGTGCCAGCAACATCCAGGGGAACACTGAAGCTTTCTTT. Drawing the rest from reference TRBV2 and TRBJ1-1, the complete variable domain is EPEVTQTPSHQVTQMGQEVILRCVPISNHLYFYWYRQILGQKVEFLVSFYNNEISEKSEIFDDQFSVERPDGSNFTLKIRSTKLEDSAMYFCASNIQGNTEAFFGQGTRLTVV.

The rearrangement uses TRBV7-9 and TRBJ2-3, with 11 bases lining up with TRBD2. V was clipped by 4 bases and J by 3 bases; unmatched bases: 6. Germline V CDR1 and CDR2: SEHNR, FQNEAQ (reference sequence). The CDR3 is made up of 16 amino acids. The CDR3 region has the DNA TGTGCCAGCAGCTCCTTAGCGGGGGGGCCGACAGATACGCAGTATTTT. Translating it yields CASSSLAGGPTDTQYF.

The V gene is TRBV10-3, the J gene TRBJ1-2, with 7 nucleotides matching TRBD1. Germline loops: CDR1 ENHRY, CDR2 SYGVKD. Trimming took 8 bases from V and 2 from J; bases not matched to a gene: 5. The CDR3 extends over 13 amino acids. The CDR3: CAIDDRANYGYTF. CDR3 nucleotide sequence: TGTGCCATCGATGACAGGGCCAACTATGGCTACACCTTC.

V usage is TRBV5-4 and J usage is TRBJ1-4, with a possible D match to TRBD1 (5 bases). The CDR3 length is 18 residues. CDR1 and CDR2 from the germline V gene are SGHNT and YYREEE (reference sequence). V lost 4 bases, J lost 0 bases, and 19 bases lay in between. The chain's CDR3 is CASSAGAGNAPTNEKLFF. DNA of the CDR3: TGTGCCAGCAGCGCTGGGGCGGGGAATGCTCCAACTAATGAAAAACTGTTTTTT.

CDR3: CASSLGEGGLTDTQYF. For the CDR3, the DNA is TGTGCCAGCTCCCTCGGGGAGGGAGGTTTGACAGATACGCAGTATTTT. The chain joins TRBV18 to TRBJ2-3, with 7 bases aligning to TRBD2. Per germline, CDR1 KGHSH and CDR2 LQKENI. The V gene end was trimmed by 6 bases and the J gene end by 3 bases; junction bases not matched to a gene: 12. The length of the CDR3 is 16 residues.